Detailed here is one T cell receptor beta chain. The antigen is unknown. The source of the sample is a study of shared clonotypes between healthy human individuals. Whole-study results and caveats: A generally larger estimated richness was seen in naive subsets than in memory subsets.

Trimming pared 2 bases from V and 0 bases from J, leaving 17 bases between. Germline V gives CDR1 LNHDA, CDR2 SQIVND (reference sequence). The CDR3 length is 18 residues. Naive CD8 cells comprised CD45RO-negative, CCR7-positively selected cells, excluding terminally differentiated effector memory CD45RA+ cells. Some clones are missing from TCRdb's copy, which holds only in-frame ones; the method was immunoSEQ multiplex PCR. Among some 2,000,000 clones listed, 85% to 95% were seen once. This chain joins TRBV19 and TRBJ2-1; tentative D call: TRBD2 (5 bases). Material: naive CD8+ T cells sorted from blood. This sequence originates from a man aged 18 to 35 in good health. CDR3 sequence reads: CASSIRAEAQSSYNEQFF. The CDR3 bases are TGTGCCAGTAGTATAAGAGCGGAGGCCCAGAGCTCCTACAATGAGCAGTTCTTC.